This entry lists 21 T cell receptor beta chains sequenced from one sample in a study of blood T cell repertoires in COVID-19. Sequencing used immunoSEQ multiplex PCR; TCRdb keeps in-frame clones, though not all of them. The sample includes about 130,000 clones, about 86% of them seen just once. Sequenced material: PBMCs or T cells enriched from blood (not recorded which). These receptors all come from a man between 50 and 59 years old who had recovered from COVID-19.

This chain connects TRBV6-5 to TRBJ2-4; a possible D gene is TRBD2 (5 bases). The CDR3 consists of 14 residues. Per the germline V gene, CDR1 is MNHEY and CDR2 is SVGAGI. V lost 5 bases, J lost 2 bases, and 10 bases lay in between. CDR3 DNA sequence: TGTGCCAGCAGTCCCGCGGGTACCAAAAACATTCAGTACTTC. It codes for CASSPAGTKNIQYF.

J is TRBJ2-2 and V is TRBV28; D possibly corresponds to TRBD1 (6 bases). Per germline, CDR1 MDHEN and CDR2 SYDVKM. The CDR3 is 16 amino acids. Trimming shortened V by 1 base and J by 3 bases, and 12 bases separated the two germline ends. The CDR3 reads CASSLSTGLDTGELFF. Here the CDR3 DNA reads TGTGCCAGCAGTTTATCCACAGGGCTGGACACCGGGGAGCTGTTTTTT.

This chain joins TRBV6-5 and TRBJ1-5; tentative D call: TRBD1 (5 bases). The CDR3 has 14 residues. Trimming stripped 8 bases from V and 4 bases from J, with 15 bases between. Germline-derived CDR1 and CDR2 are MNHEY and SVGAGI. CDR3 DNA: TGTGCCAGCCGCCAGGGCTGGTCAAATCAGCCCCAGCATTTT. Protein product: CASRQGWSNQPQHF.

V and J are TRBV5-5 and TRBJ2-3, with TRBD2 as a possible D gene (6 bases). Germline V lookup: CDR1 SGHKS, CDR2 YYEKEE (reference sequence). V lost 4 bases and J lost 2, with 23 bases in between. The length of the CDR3 is 18 residues. The DNA for the CDR3 is TGTGCCAGCAGCCCGACCAACCGACTCGGGGGTCCCACAGATACGCAGTATTTT. Its protein is CASSPTNRLGGPTDTQYF.

The chain joins TRBV19 to TRBJ1-1; weak D call: TRBD1 (5 bases). V was clipped by 7 bases and J by 3 bases, with 21 bases between them. This CDR3 spans 16 amino acids. Germline loops: CDR1 LNHDA, CDR2 SQIVND (reference sequence). CDR3 loop: CASTIEGVRRDTEAFF. The CDR3 DNA reads TGTGCCAGTACTATTGAAGGGGTTCGAAGGGACACTGAAGCTTTCTTT. Full variable domain (missing parts from reference TRBV19 and TRBJ1-1): DGGITQSPKYLFRKEGQNVTLSCEQNLNHDAMYWYRQDPGQGLRLIYYSQIVNDFQKGDIAEGYSVSREKKESFPLTVTSAQKNPTAFYLCASTIEGVRRDTEAFFGQGTRLTVV.

The chain recombines TRBV7-8 with TRBJ1-6; TRBD1 might be the D (5 bases). CDR3 length equals 16 residues. Trimming took 5 bases from V and 5 from J, leaving 16 bases between them. Germline-derived CDR1 and CDR2 are SGHVS and FQNEAQ. The CDR3 nucleotides are TGTGCCAGCAGCGGTAGAGGGGAGGGGAATAATTCACCCCTCCACTTT. The encoded protein is CASSGRGEGNNSPLHF.

The CDR3 region is CARWTGPYNEQFF. The DNA for the CDR3 is TGTGCCAGGTGGACAGGGCCCTACAATGAGCAGTTCTTC. The chain recombines TRBV19 with TRBJ2-1; 8 bases match TRBD1. Germline loops: CDR1 LNHDA, CDR2 SQIVND (reference sequence). V was pared by 9 bases and J by 2 bases, with 3 bases of the junction left unmatched. The CDR3 contains 13 residues.

The CDR3 bases are TGTGCCAGCAGTTTCAGGGGGGCCGTCACCTTC. Amino acid sequence: CASSFRGAVTF. This sequence joins TRBV12-3 or TRBV12-4 and TRBJ1-2; 7 positions agree with TRBD1. The junction had 5 bases not matched to a gene; V was cut back by 3 bases and J by 13 bases. The CDR3 has 11 amino acids.

The chain uses TRBV10-3 and TRBJ2-7; 10 nucleotides align to TRBD2. V gave up 10 bases and J gave up 4 bases; unmatched junction bases: 16. CDR1 is ENHRY, CDR2 SYGVKD, per germline. The CDR3 is made up of 16 amino acids. DNA for the CDR3: TGTGCCACCGAAAGCAGGCCTAGCGGGGGCCCTTACGAGCAGTACTTC. It yields the protein CATESRPSGGPYEQYF.

The V and J genes are TRBV4-1 and TRBJ2-1; D is unresolved. Germline V gives CDR1 MGHRA, CDR2 YSYEKL. Trimming shortened V by 2 bases and J by 0 bases, and 11 bases separated the two germline ends. This CDR3 is built from 16 residues. This CDR3 reads CASSQNTRSSYNEQFF. For the CDR3, the DNA is TGCGCCAGCAGCCAAAACACGAGGAGCTCCTACAATGAGCAGTTCTTC.

The chain combines TRBV7-3 with TRBJ2-2, with TRBD2 matching over 11 bases. The CDR3 is 16 amino acids. After removal of 4 bases from V and 4 bases from J, the junction contained 5 bases not matched to a gene. Per the germline V gene, CDR1 is SGHTA and CDR2 is FQGTGA. The CDR3 sequence is CASSSSGGHLTGELFF. The CDR3 coding sequence is TGTGCCAGCAGCTCTAGCGGGGGGCACCTCACCGGGGAGCTGTTTTTT.

This chain uses TRBV7-2 with TRBJ1-5; tentatively, D is TRBD1 (5 bases). The ends were cut back, 1 base at V and 2 bases at J, with 12 bases in the middle. The CDR3 contains 16 residues. Germline loops: CDR1 SGHTA, CDR2 FQGNSA. CDR3 DNA sequence: TGTGCCAGCAGCTTAGGCCCGGGGGTGGGCAATCAGCCCCAGCATTTT. Translated, it gives CASSLGPGVGNQPQHF. Together with reference TRBV7-2 and TRBJ1-5, the CDR3 gives the full variable domain: GAGVSQSPSNKVTEKGKDVELRCDPISGHTALYWYRQSLGQGLEFLIYFQGNSAPDKSGLPSDRFSAERTGGSVSTLTIQRTQQEDSAVYLCASSLGPGVGNQPQHFGDGTRLSIL.

The rearrangement links TRBV7-2 to TRBJ2-3; 9 positions match TRBD2. CDR1 and CDR2 from the germline V gene are SGHTA and FQGNSA. The CDR3 is 16 amino acids. V lost 5 bases, J lost 4 bases, and 10 bases stayed unmatched. The CDR3 nucleotides are TGTGCCAGCAGCCCACGCCTGGCGGGGGGGGCAGATACGCAGTATTTT. Amino acid sequence: CASSPRLAGGADTQYF.

This clone showed up just a few times. The gene calls are TRBV5-8 and TRBJ2-5; 11 bases match TRBD2. Looked up from germline, CDR1 is SGHTS and CDR2 is YDEGEE. V dropped 2 bases and J dropped 4; count of bases not matched to a gene: 7. The CDR3 has 16 residues. The CDR3 nucleotides read TGTGCCAGCAGCTTCGGTAGCGGGGGGGCCCTAGAGACCCAGTACTTC. Its translation: CASSFGSGGALETQYF.

The chain couples TRBV5-5 to TRBJ1-6, with D uncertain. With 4 bases removed from V and 7 bases from J, the gap between germline ends came to 15 bases. CDR1 and CDR2 from the germline V gene are SGHKS and YYEKEE (reference sequence). The CDR3 is 15 residues long. CDR3 loop: CASSAEGVWNSPLHF. CDR3 DNA sequence: TGTGCCAGCAGCGCAGAGGGTGTTTGGAATTCACCCCTCCACTTT.

The V gene is TRBV18, the J gene TRBJ2-1, with a tentative D call TRBD1 (6 bases). The CDR3 is 15 amino acids. Germline assignment: CDR1 KGHSH and CDR2 LQKENI. Trimming removed 5 bases from V and 2 bases from J, with 13 bases in between. CDR3 coding DNA: TGTGCCAGCTCAATCGGACAGAACACCTACAATGAGCAGTTCTTC. Residues: CASSIGQNTYNEQFF.

The V and J genes are TRBV5-5 and TRBJ2-7; D not resolved. Germline CDR1 and CDR2: SGHKS and YYEKEE (reference sequence). The CDR3 runs to 16 residues. The V and J ends lost 4 bases and 3 bases respectively, with 20 bases between them. CDR3 region: CASSRYPSGSIYEQYF. In DNA, the CDR3 is TGTGCCAGCAGCCGTTACCCGTCCGGGTCTATCTACGAGCAGTACTTC.

In this sample, this clone turned up a few times. V and J are TRBV4-3 and TRBJ1-3, with unresolved D. Trimming shortened V by 4 bases and J by 0 bases, and 13 bases separated the two germline ends. The germline gives CDR1 LGHNA, CDR2 YSLEER. The CDR3 runs to 16 residues. The CDR3 protein is CASSLDAGNSGNTIYF. For the CDR3, the DNA is TGCGCCAGCAGCCTCGATGCGGGGAACTCTGGAAACACCATATATTTT.

The V call is TRBV19, the J call TRBJ1-2; TRBD1 aligns across 9 bases. The V and J ends lost 3 bases and 6 bases, in that order; junction bases with no gene match: 5. This CDR3 has 14 residues. Germline values: CDR1 LNHDA, CDR2 SQIVND (reference sequence). The CDR3 sequence: CASSMIRTGDGYTF. The CDR3 DNA is TGTGCCAGTAGTATGATTAGGACAGGGGATGGCTACACCTTC.

V gene TRBV6-5 combines with J gene TRBJ1-5; D is perhaps TRBD1 (5 bases). V gave up 8 bases and J gave up 5 bases, with 13 bases separating them. The CDR3 sequence is 13 residues long. Germline values: CDR1 MNHEY, CDR2 SVGAGI. The CDR3 sequence: CASARQNDQPQHF. For the CDR3, the DNA is TGTGCCAGCGCTCGACAGAATGATCAGCCCCAGCATTTT.

The rearrangement links TRBV6-1 to TRBJ1-2; 7 nucleotides line up with TRBD1. Germline CDR1 MNHNS, CDR2 SASEGT. The CDR3 loop spans 15 amino acids. V was clipped by 2 bases and J by 4 bases; unmatched bases: 7. In nucleotides, the CDR3 is TGTGCCAGCAGTGAACGAGGAGGGGGCGCCTATGGCTACACCTTC. As protein: CASSERGGGAYGYTF.